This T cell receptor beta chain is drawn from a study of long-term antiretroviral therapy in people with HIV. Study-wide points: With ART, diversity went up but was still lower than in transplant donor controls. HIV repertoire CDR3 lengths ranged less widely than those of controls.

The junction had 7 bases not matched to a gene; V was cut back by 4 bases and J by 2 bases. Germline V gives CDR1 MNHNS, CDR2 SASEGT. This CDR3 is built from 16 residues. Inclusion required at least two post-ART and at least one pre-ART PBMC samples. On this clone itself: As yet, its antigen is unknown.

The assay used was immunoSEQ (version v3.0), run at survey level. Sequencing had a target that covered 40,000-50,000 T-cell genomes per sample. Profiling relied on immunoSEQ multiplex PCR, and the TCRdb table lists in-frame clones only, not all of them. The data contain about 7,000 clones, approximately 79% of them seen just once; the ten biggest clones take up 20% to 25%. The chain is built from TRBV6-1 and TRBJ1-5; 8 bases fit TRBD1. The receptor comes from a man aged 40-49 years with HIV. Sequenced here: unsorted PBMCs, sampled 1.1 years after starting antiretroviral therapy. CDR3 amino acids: CASSVQGAYGNQPQHF. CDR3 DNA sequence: TGTGCCAGCAGTGTCCAGGGGGCTTACGGCAATCAGCCCCAGCATTTT.